Below are 8 T cell receptor beta chains sequenced from a single sample in a study of beta chain features in type 1 diabetes. The study, taken as a whole, reports: All four CD4+ subsets of Type 1 diabetes patients contained TCRB CDR3s that were moderately but significantly shorter.

Which antigens these TCRs recognize remains unknown. Sequencing targeted expressed TCRB transcripts, as all isolated RNA had been reverse transcribed. Profiling relied on immunoSEQ multiplex PCR, and the TCRdb table lists in-frame clones only, not all of them. The sample includes some 350,000 clones, around 10% of them seen just once. Sequencing was done on a sample of central memory CD4+ T cells from blood. The receptor set was obtained from a man aged 25 to 40 with type 1 diabetes.

The V gene is TRBV5-6, the J gene TRBJ2-7; D unclear. The CDR3 consists of 14 residues. CDR1 is SGHDT, CDR2 YYEEEE, per germline. V lost 1 base and J 0 bases, leaving 8 bases between the germline ends. The CDR3 loop reads CASSLFRFSYEQYF. CDR3 in DNA: TGTGCCAGCAGCTTGTTTAGGTTCTCCTACGAGCAGTACTTC.

This clone was observed a handful of times. The genes are TRBV5-6 and TRBJ1-1; D ambiguous. Germline V gene data show CDR1 as SGHDT and CDR2 as YYEEEE. V lost 4 bases and J 4 bases, leaving 17 bases between the germline ends. CDR3 length: 15 amino acids. CDR3 sequence reads: CASSRAGRAGTEAFF. Here the CDR3 DNA reads TGTGCCAGCAGCCGGGCGGGGAGGGCTGGCACTGAAGCTTTCTTT.

This clone has only a few counts. CDR3 nucleotide sequence: TGCGCCAGCAGCTTGGCCGTCGGACAGGCGAGCACCGGGGAGCTGTTTTTT. Its protein product is CASSLAVGQASTGELFF. The chain combines TRBV5-1 with TRBJ2-2; 7 bases are shared with TRBD1. Trimming removed 0 bases from V and 4 bases from J; junction bases left unmatched: 9. Germline V gene lookup returns CDR1 SGHRS and CDR2 YFSETQ. The CDR3 extends over 17 amino acids.

This clone has a count of ten or more. The gene calls are TRBV27 and TRBJ2-7, with TRBD1 as a possible D gene (6 bases). Germline V gives CDR1 MNHEY, CDR2 SMNVEV (reference sequence). V lost 0 bases and J 8 bases, leaving 14 bases between the germline ends. The CDR3 runs to 14 residues. The CDR3 bases are TGTGCCAGCAGTTTATCGGGGGCGATCCCCAAGCAGTACTTC. Translating it yields CASSLSGAIPKQYF.

The chain joins TRBV6-4 to TRBJ1-5; D is possibly TRBD1 (6 bases). The V gene's germline CDR1 is MRHNA and CDR2 SNTAGT. V was shortened by 4 bases and J by 6 bases, with 13 bases between the two germline ends. This CDR3 contains 14 residues. The CDR3 region has the DNA TGTGCCAGCAGTGTTTCGGGGGGCGGTCAGCCCCAGCATTTT. Translating it yields CASSVSGGGQPQHF.

Of note for this clone: This may arise from a read error, as a much more abundant clone is one base away. Other DNA sequences in the same sample also yield this CDR3. This chain uses TRBV28 with TRBJ2-4; D not resolved. Germline CDR1 reads MDHEN; CDR2 reads SYDVKM. The CDR3 sequence is 13 residues long. The CDR3 here is CASGLLAKNIQYF. The CDR3 nucleotides read TGTGCCAGCGGTTTACTAGCCAAAAACATTCAGTACTTC. Combining the CDR3 with reference TRBV28 and TRBJ2-4 gives the whole variable domain DVKVTQSSRYLVKRTGEKVFLECVQDMDHENMFWYRQDPGLGLRLIYFSYDVKMKEKGDIPEGYSVSREKKERFSLILESASTNQTSMYLCASGLLAKNIQYFGAGTRLSVL.

The chain joins TRBV28 to TRBJ2-7; 12 bases fit TRBD2. Trimming at V came to 6 bases and at J to 5 bases, leaving 5 bases not matched to a gene. The length of the CDR3 is 14 residues. Germline V gene data show CDR1 as MDHEN and CDR2 as SYDVKM. The CDR3 DNA sequence: TGTGCCAGCAGCCTAGCGGGAGGGCCCGACGAGCAGTACTTC. As protein: CASSLAGGPDEQYF.

This sequence joins TRBV11-2 and TRBJ1-3; D is possibly TRBD1 (5 bases). Deletions cut 1 base from V and 4 bases from J, with 11 bases between. Germline CDR1 reads SGHAT; CDR2 reads FQNNGV. CDR3 length: 15 residues. The CDR3 region is CASSLGLRGGNTIYF. The CDR3 region has the DNA TGTGCCAGCAGCTTAGGCCTTCGGGGCGGAAACACCATATATTTT.